This T cell receptor (beta chain) was obtained from a study of blood T cell repertoires in COVID-19 (dated by TCRdb to 2019 to 2021). Turning to the overall study: The collaborator samples originated in the United States, Italy and Spain and spanned the acute and convalescent phases of COVID-19. The material from the prospective study consisted of cDNA or gDNA derived from T cells, B-cell-depleted T cells, or PBMCs. Deeply sampled blood TCRbeta repertoires from subjects exposed to, actively infected with, or recovered from COVID-19 were included in the dataset. The repertoires were made available in a free public database intended to serve as a resource for research on the immune response to SARS-CoV-2. Samples came from the ongoing ImmuneRACE study (first 160 participants) plus 1,254 subjects from 6 global collaborators. The sample metadata nearly always contained a de-identified subject ID, COVID-19 status, age in years and sex. Where HLA class I and class II types were available, the types were taken from metadata supplied by the sample provider, not from assay-based typing. Paper-wide results and their limitations: How much clinical and demographic metadata was included differed by source and by participant, and the metadata was provided uncurated.

Concerning this clone itself: There is no known antigen for this receptor. One base away there is no much larger clone; base qualities are not given.

V loses 3 bases at its end and J loses 9 bases; junction bases beyond the gene matches: 7. Looking up the germline V gene yields CDR1 LGHNA and CDR2 YNFKEQ. From its cysteine to its phenylalanine, the CDR3 spans 16 amino acids. Of all the DNA, just the CDR3 is kept, 48 bases in frame from base 1. Participants in the prospective study were enrolled through a virtual design, were aged about 18 to 100 years, and lived in 24 United States geographic areas. In the prospective study, participants were assigned to cohorts based on the clinical history participants reported in a screening survey and a study questionnaire. Recovered participants in ImmuneRACE Cohort 3 were defined as having two consecutive negative NP/OP PCR tests, clearance from a healthcare professional, or resolution of symptoms. Each participant in the prospective study had whole blood, serum and a nasopharyngeal or oropharyngeal swab collected by mobile phlebotomists. Participants in the prospective study had the option to provide additional blood draws and questionnaires over a 2-month period. Blood samples from the prospective study were shipped frozen or at room temperature prior to DNA extraction.

TCRbeta CDR3 regions were amplified from genomic DNA using the immunoSEQ Assay, a bias-controlled multiplex PCR. Per the source publication's procedure: The number of nucleated cells in each sample was estimated by amplification of reference gene primers within the assay. To quantify the absolute abundance of each unique TCRbeta CDR3 rearrangement, sequence reads were collapsed and filtered. For each sample, productive Simpson clonality was calculated as the square root of Simpson's diversity index over productive rearrangements. TCRdb re-hosts the immuneACCESS table, in-frame sequences only. Its copies lack some clones; in the studies checked, an unresolved V gene accounts for under half of them, and the cause for the rest is not known. V, J and clone size were drawn from that table, and D and trimming were deduced from the DNA. This sample is represented by 250,000 to 300,000 clones; around nine tenths of them were singletons. Of the sample, roughly 9% falls within the top ten clones.

Sequenced: PBMCs or T cells enriched from blood (not recorded which). This sequence originates from a man aged 40-49 years who had recovered from COVID-19. The V and J genes are TRBV4-2 and TRBJ2-1; the central 14 bases match TRBD2. The CDR3 here reads CASSHGTSGSLGEQFF. In nucleotides, the sequence is TGTGCCAGCAGCCACGGGACTAGCGGGAGTTTGGGTGAGCAGTTCTTC.